These 7 T cell receptor beta chains came from one sample sequenced in a study of shared clonotypes between healthy human individuals. Using immunoSEQ multiplex PCR, the repertoire was profiled, and TCRdb retains in-frame clones only, with some absent. Found here are about 340,000 clones, around 70% of them singletons; the top ten hold roughly a tenth. The sequencing input was memory CD4+ T cells sorted from blood. Subset of the sample: CD45RA-negative fraction. The receptors here all came from a man aged 25 to 45 in good health.

The genes are TRBV19 and TRBJ2-3; 10 nucleotides match TRBD2. This CDR3 has 14 residues. V was clipped by 9 bases and J by 4 bases; unmatched bases: 7. Germline V CDR1 and CDR2: LNHDA, SQIVND (reference sequence). The CDR3 DNA reads as TGTGCCAGCATAGCGGGAGGTCGGGCAGATACGCAGTATTTT. This codes for CASIAGGRADTQYF.

The J gene is TRBJ2-3, the V gene TRBV7-2; 8 nucleotides line up with TRBD2. The germline V gene encodes CDR1 SGHTA and CDR2 FQGNSA. The junction had 6 bases not matched to a gene; V was cut back by 5 bases and J by 2 bases. The CDR3 contains 15 residues. The CDR3 reads CASSLQAGATDTQYF. DNA of the CDR3: TGTGCCAGCAGCCTCCAAGCGGGAGCCACAGATACGCAGTATTTT.

The rearrangement joins TRBV9 to TRBJ2-5; 7 positions match TRBD1. Germline CDR1 reads SGDLS; CDR2 reads YYNGEE. The CDR3 sequence is 16 residues long. Trimming removed 0 bases from V and 0 bases from J; junction bases left unmatched: 5. In nucleotides, the CDR3 is TGTGCCAGCAGCGTAGGTCCTGGACAGGACCAAGAGACCCAGTACTTC. This sequence encodes CASSVGPGQDQETQYF.

The rearrangement uses TRBV9 and TRBJ2-1, with D possibly matching TRBD2 (6 bases). This CDR3 is 16 amino acids long. CDR1 and CDR2 from the germline V gene are SGDLS and YYNGEE. Trimming left V 0 bases short and J 5 bases short, with 15 bases between. CDR3 in amino acids: CASSVDPGLSNNEQFF. Here the CDR3 DNA reads TGTGCCAGCAGCGTAGACCCCGGACTATCAAACAATGAGCAGTTCTTC.

This chain connects TRBV10-2 to TRBJ1-1; D unclear. The V end lost 3 bases, the J end lost 1 base, and 9 bases lay between the germline ends. The CDR3 runs 14 residues. Germline CDR1 reads WSHSY; CDR2 reads SAAADI. The CDR3 protein is CASSDTFSNTEAFF. In DNA form, the CDR3 reads TGCGCCAGCAGTGACACATTTTCGAACACTGAAGCTTTCTTT.

This rearrangement joins TRBV18 to TRBJ2-1; D is uncertain. V was cut by 0 bases and J by 4 bases, with 13 bases left in between. CDR1 is KGHSH and CDR2 is LQKENI in the germline V gene. This CDR3 is 16 amino acids long. CDR3 amino acids: CASSPPRSRLYNEQFF. The CDR3 DNA is TGTGCCAGCTCACCACCGCGGAGCCGTTTGTACAATGAGCAGTTCTTC. The complete variable domain, with remaining parts taken from reference TRBV18 and TRBJ2-1, reads NAGVMQNPRHLVRRRGQEARLRCSPMKGHSHVYWYRQLPEEGLKFMVYLQKENIIDESGMPKERFSAEFPKEGPSILRIQQVVRGDSAAYFCASSPPRSRLYNEQFFGPGTRLTVL.

The chain joins TRBV6-6 to TRBJ2-1; D possibly corresponds to TRBD2 (6 bases). V was cut by 0 bases and J by 10 bases, with 16 bases left in between. CDR1 MNHNY and CDR2 SVGAGI come from the germline V gene (reference sequence). The CDR3 loop spans 15 amino acids. The chain's CDR3 is CASSYSGEDGREQFF. Written as DNA, the CDR3 is TGTGCCAGCAGTTACTCTGGGGAGGACGGCCGGGAGCAGTTCTTC.